This TCR beta chain appears in the sequencing data of a study of identical twins. Germline assignment: CDR1 SGHTA and CDR2 FQGNSA. With V trimmed by 5 bases and J by 4 bases, 16 bases remained unmatched. This CDR3 has 17 residues. With respect to this clonotype: Its antigen is unidentified.

One entry per CDR3 protein results from TCRdb running MiXCR on the 5' RACE reads. The table has hundreds of thousands of distinct CDR3 sequences, 15% to 20% seen once; the top ten hold roughly 14%. Whole-study results and caveats: Invariant cells of the MAIT and iNKT types might have partly distorted the zero-insertion analyses. Fewer insertions were carried by abundant cord blood beta clonotypes, but none was seen in memory repertoires.

The data also belong to a second study, concerning T cells expressing NK-cell markers. This second study notes: Of the CD8+ T cell pool in more than 5 donors, about 1.0-8% was accounted for by dominant NKG2C+ clonotypes.

V usage is TRBV7-2 and J usage is TRBJ1-2; TRBD1 matches 7 bases. Specimen: PBMCs. The TCR sequence derives from a woman aged 18-29 years in good health. CDR3 protein: CASSIRQGRGVVYGYTF. In DNA, the CDR3 is TGTGCCAGCAGCATTCGACAGGGAAGGGGGGTGGTCTATGGCTACACCTTC.